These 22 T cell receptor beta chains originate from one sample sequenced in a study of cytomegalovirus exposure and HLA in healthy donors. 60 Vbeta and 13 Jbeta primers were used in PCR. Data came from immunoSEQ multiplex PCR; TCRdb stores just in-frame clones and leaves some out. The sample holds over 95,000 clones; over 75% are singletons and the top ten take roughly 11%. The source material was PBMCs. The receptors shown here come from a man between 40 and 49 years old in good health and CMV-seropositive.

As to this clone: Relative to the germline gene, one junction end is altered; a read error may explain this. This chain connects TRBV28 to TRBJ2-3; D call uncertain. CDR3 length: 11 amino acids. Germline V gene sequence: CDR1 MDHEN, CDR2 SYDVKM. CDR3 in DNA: TGTGCCAGCTCACGCACAGATACGCGGTATTTT. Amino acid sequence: CASSRTDTRYF.

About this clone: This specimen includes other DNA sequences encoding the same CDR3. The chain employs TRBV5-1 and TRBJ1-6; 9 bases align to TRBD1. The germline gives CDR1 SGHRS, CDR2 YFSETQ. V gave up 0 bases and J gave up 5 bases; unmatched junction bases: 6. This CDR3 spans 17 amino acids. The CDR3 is CASSLGQGVIDNSPLHF. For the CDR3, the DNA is TGCGCCAGCAGCTTGGGACAGGGGGTGATTGATAATTCACCCCTCCACTTT.

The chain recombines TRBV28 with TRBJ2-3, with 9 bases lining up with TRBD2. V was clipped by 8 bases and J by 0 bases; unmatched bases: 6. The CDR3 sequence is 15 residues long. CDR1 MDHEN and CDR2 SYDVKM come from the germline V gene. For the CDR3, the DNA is TGTGCCAGCGGCCGGCGGGGGGGAAGCACAGATACGCAGTATTTT. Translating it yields CASGRRGGSTDTQYF. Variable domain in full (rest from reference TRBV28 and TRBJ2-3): DVKVTQSSRYLVKRTGEKVFLECVQDMDHENMFWYRQDPGLGLRLIYFSYDVKMKEKGDIPEGYSVSREKKERFSLILESASTNQTSMYLCASGRRGGSTDTQYFGPGTRLTVL.

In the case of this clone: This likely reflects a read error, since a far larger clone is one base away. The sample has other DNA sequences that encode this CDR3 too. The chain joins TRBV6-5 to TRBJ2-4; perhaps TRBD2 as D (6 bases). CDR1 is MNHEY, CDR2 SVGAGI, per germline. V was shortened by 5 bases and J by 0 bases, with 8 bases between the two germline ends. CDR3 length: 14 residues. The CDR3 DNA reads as TGTGCCAGCAGTGAGGGACTAGCCAAAAACATTCAGTACTTC. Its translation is CASSEGLAKNIQYF.

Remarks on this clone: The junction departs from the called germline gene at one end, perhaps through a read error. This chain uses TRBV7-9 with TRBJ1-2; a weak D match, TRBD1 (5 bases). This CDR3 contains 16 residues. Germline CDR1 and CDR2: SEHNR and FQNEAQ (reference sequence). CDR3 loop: CSSSLETGPTPHGYTF. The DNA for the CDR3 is TGTTCCAGCAGCTTGGAAACAGGCCCTACCCCTCATGGCTACACCTTC.

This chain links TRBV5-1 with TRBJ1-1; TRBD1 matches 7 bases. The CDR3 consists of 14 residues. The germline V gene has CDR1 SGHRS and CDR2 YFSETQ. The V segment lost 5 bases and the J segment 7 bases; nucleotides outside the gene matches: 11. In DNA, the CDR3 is TGCGCCAGCAGTCATCTACAGGGGACGGATGAAGCTTTCTTT. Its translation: CASSHLQGTDEAFF.

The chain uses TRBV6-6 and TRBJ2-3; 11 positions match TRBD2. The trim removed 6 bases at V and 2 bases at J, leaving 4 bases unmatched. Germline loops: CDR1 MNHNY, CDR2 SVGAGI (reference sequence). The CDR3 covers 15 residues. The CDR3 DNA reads TGTGCCAGCAGCTTTAGCGGGGGGGACACAGATACGCAGTATTTT. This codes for CASSFSGGDTDTQYF.

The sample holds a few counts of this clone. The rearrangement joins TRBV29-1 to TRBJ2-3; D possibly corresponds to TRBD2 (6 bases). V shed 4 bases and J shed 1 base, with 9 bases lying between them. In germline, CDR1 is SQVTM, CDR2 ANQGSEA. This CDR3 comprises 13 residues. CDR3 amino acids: CSVVPGGTDTQYF. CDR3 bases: TGCAGCGTTGTTCCGGGGGGCACAGATACGCAGTATTTT.

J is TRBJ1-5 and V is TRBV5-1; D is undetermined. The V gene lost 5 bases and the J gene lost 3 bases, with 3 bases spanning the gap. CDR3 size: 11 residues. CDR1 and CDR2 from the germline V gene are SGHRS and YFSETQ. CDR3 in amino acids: CASSNNQPQHF. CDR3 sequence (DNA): TGCGCCAGCAGTAACAATCAGCCCCAGCATTTT. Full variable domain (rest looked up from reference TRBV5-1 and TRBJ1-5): KAGVTQTPRYLIKTRGQQVTLSCSPISGHRSVSWYQQTPGQGLQFLFEYFSETQRNKGNFPGRFSGRQFSNSRSEMNVSTLELGDSALYLCASSNNQPQHFGDGTRLSIL.

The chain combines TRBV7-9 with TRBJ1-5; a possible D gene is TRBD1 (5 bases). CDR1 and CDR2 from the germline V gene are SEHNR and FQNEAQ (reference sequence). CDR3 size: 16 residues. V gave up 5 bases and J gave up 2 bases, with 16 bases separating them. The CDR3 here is CASSLGTGSGNQPQHF. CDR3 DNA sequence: TGTGCCAGCAGCCTCGGAACAGGATCCGGCAATCAGCCCCAGCATTTT. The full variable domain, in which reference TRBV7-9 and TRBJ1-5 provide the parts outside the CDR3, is DTGVSQNPRHKITKRGQNVTFRCDPISEHNRLYWYRQTLGQGPEFLTYFQNEAQLEKSRLLSDRFSAERPKGSFSTLEIQRTEQGDSAMYLCASSLGTGSGNQPQHFGDGTRLSIL.

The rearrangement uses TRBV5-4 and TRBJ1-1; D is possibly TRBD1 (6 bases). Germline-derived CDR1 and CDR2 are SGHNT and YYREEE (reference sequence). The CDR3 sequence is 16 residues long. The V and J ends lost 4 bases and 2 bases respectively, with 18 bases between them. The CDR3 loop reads CASSRGRGGLNTEAFF. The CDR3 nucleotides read TGTGCCAGCAGCCGCGGGCGGGGGGGCCTCAACACTGAAGCTTTCTTT.

The CDR3 is CASSSDSGNSPLHF. The DNA for the CDR3 is TGCGCCAGCAGCTCCGACAGTGGAAATTCACCCCTCCACTTT. The gene calls are TRBV5-1 and TRBJ1-6; D may be TRBD1 (5 bases). Trimming took 3 bases from V and 7 from J, leaving 11 bases between them. This CDR3 has 14 amino acids. Germline V gene sequence: CDR1 SGHRS, CDR2 YFSETQ. The variable domain in full, with the rest retrieved from reference TRBV5-1 and TRBJ1-6, is KAGVTQTPRYLIKTRGQQVTLSCSPISGHRSVSWYQQTPGQGLQFLFEYFSETQRNKGNFPGRFSGRQFSNSRSEMNVSTLELGDSALYLCASSSDSGNSPLHFGNGTRLTVT.

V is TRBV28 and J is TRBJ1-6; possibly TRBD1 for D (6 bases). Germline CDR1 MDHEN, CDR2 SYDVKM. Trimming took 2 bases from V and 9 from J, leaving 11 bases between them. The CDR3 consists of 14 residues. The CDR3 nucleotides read TGTGCCAGCAGTTTAGGGGGCTTGGGTTCACCCCTCCACTTT. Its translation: CASSLGGLGSPLHF.

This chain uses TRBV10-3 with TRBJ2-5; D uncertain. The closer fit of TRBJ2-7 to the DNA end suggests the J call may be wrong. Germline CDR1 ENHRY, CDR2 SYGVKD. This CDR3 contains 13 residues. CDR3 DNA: TGTGCCACGGCTTTCCGGGCAGACTACGAGCAGTACTTC. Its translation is CATAFRADYEQYF.

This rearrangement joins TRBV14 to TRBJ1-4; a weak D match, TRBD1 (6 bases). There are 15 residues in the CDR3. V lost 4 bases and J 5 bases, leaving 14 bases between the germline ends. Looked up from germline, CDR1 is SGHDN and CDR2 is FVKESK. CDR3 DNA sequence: TGTGCCAGCAGCCGAGAGACAGGTCGAAATGAAAAACTGTTTTTT. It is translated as CASSRETGRNEKLFF.

The CDR3 spells CASSYTSGYTGELFF. The CDR3 DNA is TGTGCCAGCAGCTATACTAGCGGGTACACCGGGGAGCTGTTTTTT. V and J are TRBV7-3 and TRBJ2-2; 9 bases are shared with TRBD2. Germline V gene lookup returns CDR1 SGHTA and CDR2 FQGTGA. This CDR3 is built from 15 residues. J gave up 3 bases and V 4 bases, and 3 bases lay outside the gene matches.

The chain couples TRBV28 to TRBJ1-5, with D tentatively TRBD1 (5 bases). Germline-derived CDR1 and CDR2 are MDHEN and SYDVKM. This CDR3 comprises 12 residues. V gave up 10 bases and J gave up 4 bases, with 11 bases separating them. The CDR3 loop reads CATSPGNQPQHF. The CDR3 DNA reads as TGTGCCACCTCCCCAGGGAATCAGCCCCAGCATTTT.

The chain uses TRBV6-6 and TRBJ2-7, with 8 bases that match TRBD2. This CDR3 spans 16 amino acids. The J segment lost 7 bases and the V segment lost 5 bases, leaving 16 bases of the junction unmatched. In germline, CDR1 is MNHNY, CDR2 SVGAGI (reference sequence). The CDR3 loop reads CASSGDRPSGLEEQYF. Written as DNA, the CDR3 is TGTGCCAGCAGTGGAGACAGGCCTAGCGGGCTCGAGGAGCAGTACTTC.

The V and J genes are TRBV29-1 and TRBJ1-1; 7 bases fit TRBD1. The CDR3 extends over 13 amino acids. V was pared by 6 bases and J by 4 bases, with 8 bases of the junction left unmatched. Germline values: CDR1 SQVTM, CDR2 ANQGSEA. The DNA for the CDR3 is TGCAGCGTCCGGACAGGTAGGGGCACTGAAGCTTTCTTT. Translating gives CSVRTGRGTEAFF. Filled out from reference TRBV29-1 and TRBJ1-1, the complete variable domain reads SAVISQKPSRDICQRGTSLTIQCQVDSQVTMMFWYRQQPGQSLTLIATANQGSEATYESGFVIDKFPISRPNLTFSTLTVSNMSPEDSSIYLCSVRTGRGTEAFFGQGTRLTVV.

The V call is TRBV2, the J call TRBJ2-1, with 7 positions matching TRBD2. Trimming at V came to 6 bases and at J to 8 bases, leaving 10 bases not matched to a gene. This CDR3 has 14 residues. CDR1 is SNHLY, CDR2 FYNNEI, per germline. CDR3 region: CASRLASGRDEQFF. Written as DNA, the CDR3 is TGTGCCAGCAGGTTGGCTAGCGGTCGCGATGAGCAGTTCTTC.

This chain's CDR3 is CASSHGQLYYTDTQYF. The CDR3, as DNA: TGTGCCAGCTCACACGGACAGCTTTACTATACAGATACGCAGTATTTT. The genes are TRBV18 and TRBJ2-3, with D possibly TRBD1 on 6 matching bases. Germline-derived CDR1 and CDR2 are KGHSH and LQKENI. Trimming removed 4 bases from V and 3 bases from J, with 17 bases in between. This CDR3 is 16 amino acids long.

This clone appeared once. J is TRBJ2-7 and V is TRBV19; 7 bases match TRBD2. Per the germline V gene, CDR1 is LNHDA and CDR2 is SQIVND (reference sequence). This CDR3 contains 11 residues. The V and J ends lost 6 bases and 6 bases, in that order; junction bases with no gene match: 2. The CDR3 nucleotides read TGTGCCAGTAGGGGGACTATCGAGCAGTACTTC. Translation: CASRGTIEQYF.